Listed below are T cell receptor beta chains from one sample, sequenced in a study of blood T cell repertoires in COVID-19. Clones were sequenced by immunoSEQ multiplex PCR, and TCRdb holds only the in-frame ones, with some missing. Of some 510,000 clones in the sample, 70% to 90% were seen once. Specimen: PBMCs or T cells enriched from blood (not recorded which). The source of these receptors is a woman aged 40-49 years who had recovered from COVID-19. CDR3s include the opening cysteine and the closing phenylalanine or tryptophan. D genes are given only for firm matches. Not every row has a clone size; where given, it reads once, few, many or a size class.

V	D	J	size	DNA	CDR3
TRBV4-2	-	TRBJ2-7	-	TGTGCCAGCAGCCAAGAGAAACTCTCCTACGAGCAGTACTTC	CASSQEKLSYEQYF
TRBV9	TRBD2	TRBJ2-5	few	TGTGCCAGCAGCGTCCGGACTAGCGGGATCTTTATCCAAGAGACCCAGTACTTC	CASSVRTSGIFIQETQYF
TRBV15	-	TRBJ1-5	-	TGTGCCACCAGCAGGAGTGAGCAGCCCCAGCATTTT	CATSRSEQPQHF
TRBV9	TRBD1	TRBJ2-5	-	TGTGCCAGCAGCTCTAGGACAGGGGAAGAGACCCAGTACTTC	CASSSRTGEETQYF
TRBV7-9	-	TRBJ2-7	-	TGTGCCAGCAGCCCCGTCCCTCGGGAGCAGTACTTC	CASSPVPREQYF
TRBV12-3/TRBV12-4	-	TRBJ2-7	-	TGTGCCAGCAGTTTAGGGGGCGGCGAGCAGTACTTC	CASSLGGGEQYF
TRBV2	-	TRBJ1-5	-	TGTGCCAGTCGTTATAGCAATCAGCCCCAGCATTTT	CASRYSNQPQHF
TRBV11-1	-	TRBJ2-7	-	TGTGCCAGCAGCTCCCAGCGGCACACCTACGAGCAGTACTTC	CASSSQRHTYEQYF
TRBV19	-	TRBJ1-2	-	TGTGCCAGTACCCCCGACAGATATGGCTACACCTTC	CASTPDRYGYTF
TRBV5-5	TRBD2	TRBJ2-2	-	TGTGCCAGCAGCCCTAGCGGGAGGGCCTCTTTGGAGAACACCGGGGAGCTGTTTTTT	CASSPSGRASLENTGELFF
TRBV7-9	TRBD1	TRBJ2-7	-	TGTGCCAGCAGCCCACGGGACAGGGAGAGGGACGAGCAGTACTTC	CASSPRDRERDEQYF
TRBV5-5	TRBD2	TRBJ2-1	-	TGTGCCAGCAGCATAGGGACTATTAATGAGCAGTTCTTC	CASSIGTINEQFF
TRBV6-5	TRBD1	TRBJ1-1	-	TGTGCCAGCAGTTACAACAGGGACAGGGGTACTGAAGCTTTCTTT	CASSYNRDRGTEAFF
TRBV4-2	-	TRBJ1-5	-	TGTGCCAGCAGCCAAGGCGTGCGGAGTCAGCCCCAGCATTTT	CASSQGVRSQPQHF
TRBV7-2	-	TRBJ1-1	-	TGTGCCAGCAGCGATCGCGACTTCTTGAACACTGAAGCTTTCTTT	CASSDRDFLNTEAFF
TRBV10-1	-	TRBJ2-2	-	TGCGCCAGCAGCGGATACGAACGGGGGACCGGGGAGCTGTTTTTT	CASSGYERGTGELFF
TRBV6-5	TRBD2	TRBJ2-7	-	TGTGCCAGCAGTCCCCGGGGGGAGCTGACCTACGAGCAGTACTTC	CASSPRGELTYEQYF
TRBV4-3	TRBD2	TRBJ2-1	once	TGCGCCAGCAGCCGATCACTAGCGGACAATGAGCAGTTCTTC	CASSRSLADNEQFF
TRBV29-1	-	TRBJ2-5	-	TGCAGCGTTGAAGCTCTGAGTCCGTTGGAGACCCAGTACTTC	CSVEALSPLETQYF
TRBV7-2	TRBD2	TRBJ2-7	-	TGTGCCAGCAGCTTATCTTCCGGCTTAGCGGGGCCGATCCGCTACGAGCAGTACTTC	CASSLSSGLAGPIRYEQYF
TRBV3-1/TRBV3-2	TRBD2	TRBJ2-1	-	TGTGCCAGCAGCCAACCCCTTACGGGAGGCCCGGTTGAGCAGTTCTTC	CASSQPLTGGPVEQFF
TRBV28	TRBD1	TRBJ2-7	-	TGTGCCAGCAGAGCCGACAGGGGGCATCCCTACGAGCAGTACTTC	CASRADRGHPYEQYF
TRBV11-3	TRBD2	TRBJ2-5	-	TGTGCCAACTGGACTAGCGGGCCCCTGGCGGAGACCCAGTACTTC	CANWTSGPLAETQYF
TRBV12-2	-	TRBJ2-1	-	TGTGCAAGTCGCAATTCGGGTAGCTACAATGAGCAGTTCTTC	CASRNSGSYNEQFF
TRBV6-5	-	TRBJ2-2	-	TGTGCCAGCAGTTACGTCCAGACGAACACCGGGGAGCTGTTTTTT	CASSYVQTNTGELFF
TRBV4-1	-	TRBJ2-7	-	TGCGCCAGCAGCTTCACGAGTGACACGTCCTACGAGCAGTACTTC	CASSFTSDTSYEQYF
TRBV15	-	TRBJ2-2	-	TGTGCCACCAGCGACGATGACAGAAACACCGGGGAGCTGTTTTTT	CATSDDDRNTGELFF
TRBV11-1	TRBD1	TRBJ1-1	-	TGTGCCAGCAGCCGGAACAGGGGAGGCACTGAAGCTTTCTTT	CASSRNRGGTEAFF
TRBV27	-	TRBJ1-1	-	TGTGCCAGCAGTTTCGGGGGTTCCGAAGCTTTCTTT	CASSFGGSEAFF
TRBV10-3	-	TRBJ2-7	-	TGTGCCATCGGAGCGGGACAGGCAAGCTCCTACGAGCAGTACTTC	CAIGAGQASSYEQYF
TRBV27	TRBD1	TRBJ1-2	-	TGTGCCAGCAGGGAACAGGGGTTCAATGGCTACACCTTC	CASREQGFNGYTF
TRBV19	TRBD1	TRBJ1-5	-	TGTGCCAGTAGTATAAGGCGGGGGGGACAGAATCAGCCCCAGCATTTT	CASSIRRGGQNQPQHF
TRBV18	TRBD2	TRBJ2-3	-	TGTGCCAGCTCTCCAAGCGGGATGGGCACAGATACGCAGTATTTT	CASSPSGMGTDTQYF
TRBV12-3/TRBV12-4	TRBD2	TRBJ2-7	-	TGTGCCAGCAGTTTGAGGGGAGGGGAGCAGTACTTC	CASSLRGGEQYF
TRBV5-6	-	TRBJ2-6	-	TGTGCCAGCAGTTTCCGATCGGGTGGGGCCAACGTCCTGACTTTC	CASSFRSGGANVLTF
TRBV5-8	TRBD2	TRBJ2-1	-	TGTGCCAGCAGCAACTTAACGAGCCCTAGCGGGATCTCCTACAATGAGCAGTTCTTC	CASSNLTSPSGISYNEQFF
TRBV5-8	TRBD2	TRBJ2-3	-	TGTGCCAGCAGCGACGGGACTAGCGGGAGTCGGGATACGCAGTATTTT	CASSDGTSGSRDTQYF